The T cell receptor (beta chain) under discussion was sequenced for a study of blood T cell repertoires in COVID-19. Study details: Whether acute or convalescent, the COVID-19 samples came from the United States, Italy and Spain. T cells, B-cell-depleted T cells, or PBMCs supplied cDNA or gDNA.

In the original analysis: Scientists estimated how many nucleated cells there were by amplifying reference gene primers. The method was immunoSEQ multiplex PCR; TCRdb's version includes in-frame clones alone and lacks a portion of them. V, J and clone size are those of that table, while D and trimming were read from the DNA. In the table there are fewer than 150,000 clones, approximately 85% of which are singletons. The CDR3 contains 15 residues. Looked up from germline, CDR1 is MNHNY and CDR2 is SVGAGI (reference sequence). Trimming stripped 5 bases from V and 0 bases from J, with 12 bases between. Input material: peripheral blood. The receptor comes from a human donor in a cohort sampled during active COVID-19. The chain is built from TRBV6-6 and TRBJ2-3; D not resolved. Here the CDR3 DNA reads TGTGCCAGCAGTCTTAGCTACGATAGCACAGATACGCAGTATTTT. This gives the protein CASSLSYDSTDTQYF.